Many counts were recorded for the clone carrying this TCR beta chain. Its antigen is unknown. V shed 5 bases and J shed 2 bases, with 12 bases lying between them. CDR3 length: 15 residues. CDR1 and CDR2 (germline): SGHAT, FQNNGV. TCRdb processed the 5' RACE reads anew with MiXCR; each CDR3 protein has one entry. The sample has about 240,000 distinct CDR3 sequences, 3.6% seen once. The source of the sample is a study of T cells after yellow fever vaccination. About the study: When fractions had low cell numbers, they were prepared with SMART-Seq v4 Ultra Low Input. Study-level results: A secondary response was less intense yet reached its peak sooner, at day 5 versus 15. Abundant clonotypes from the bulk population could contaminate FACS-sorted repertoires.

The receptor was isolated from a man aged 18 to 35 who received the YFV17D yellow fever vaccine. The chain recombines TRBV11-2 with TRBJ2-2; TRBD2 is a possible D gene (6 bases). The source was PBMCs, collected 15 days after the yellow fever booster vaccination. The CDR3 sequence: CASSRTSSNTGELFF. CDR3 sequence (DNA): TGTGCCAGCAGCAGAACTAGCTCTAACACCGGGGAGCTGTTTTTT.